This TCR beta chain was recovered during a study of blood T cells in healthy people across ages. A second PCR of about 7 to 11 cycles used a sample-barcoded 5' primer and a J-beta primer mix. TCRdb fed the 5' RACE reads into MiXCR, producing one record per CDR3 protein. The table lists just under 900,000 distinct CDR3 sequences, less than 35% of them singletons, with approximately 15% in the top ten. This clonotype came up many times. Antigen: not known. All donors came from Russia, were Caucasian and healthy, and spanned ages about 6 to 100. Study-wide findings and caveats: Higher diversity, along with more naive CD4+ cells, distinguished long-lived donors from aged donors. Diversity of TCR beta per million T cells declined in a roughly linear way with age.

This CDR3 has 12 amino acids. The V and J ends lost 6 bases and 1 base, in that order; junction bases with no gene match: 2. The V gene's germline CDR1 is DFQATT and CDR2 SNEGSKA (reference sequence). The sequenced sample was blood. The rearrangement uses TRBV20-1 and TRBJ2-5; 7 nucleotides line up with TRBD1. This clonotype was obtained from a woman aged 80 or over in good health. Here the CDR3 DNA reads TGCAGTGCACGGACAGGCCAAGAGACCCAGTACTTC. It encodes CSARTGQETQYF.